This is a list of T cell receptor beta chains from one sample in a study of blood T cell repertoires in COVID-19. This table comes from immunoSEQ multiplex PCR, and its TCRdb copy is limited to in-frame clones, with some not included. The sample yields 130,000 to 150,000 clones, 75% to 90% seen once. The sample was peripheral blood. The receptors here all came from a man aged 18 to 29 with COVID-19, enrolled during active disease. CDR3s include the opening cysteine and the closing phenylalanine or tryptophan. D genes are given only for firm matches. Not every row has a clone size; where given, it reads once, few, many or a size class.

D	V	size	J	DNA	CDR3
TRBD2	TRBV19	once	TRBJ2-1	TGTGCCAGTAGTATAGGCCTAGCGGGAGTATACAATGAGCAGTTCTTC	CASSIGLAGVYNEQFF
TRBD1	TRBV6-5	.	TRBJ1-5	TGTGCCAGCAGCGTGGACAGGGGGCAAGATCAGCCCCAGCATTTT	CASSVDRGQDQPQHF
.	TRBV6-2/TRBV6-3	.	TRBJ1-5	TGTGCCAGCAGTTATGGCCTTAGCAATCAGCCCCAGCATTTT	CASSYGLSNQPQHF
TRBD2	TRBV9	.	TRBJ2-1	TGTGCCAGCAGCGTAGCTAGCCTAGCGGGGAATGAGCAGTTCTTC	CASSVASLAGNEQFF
.	TRBV7-9	few	TRBJ1-2	TGTGCCAGCGACTTTGACCGTGGCTCTCGTTATTTGGGCTACACCTTC	CASDFDRGSRYLGYTF
TRBD1	TRBV6-6	.	TRBJ2-7	TGTGCCAGCAGAGACAGGGGGCTCTCCTACGAGCAGTACTTC	CASRDRGLSYEQYF
.	TRBV27	.	TRBJ2-7	TGTGCCAGCAGTTCAACCGGAGCCTACGAGCAGTACTTC	CASSSTGAYEQYF
TRBD2	TRBV24-1	.	TRBJ2-1	TGTGCCACCAGTGACTTAGCGGGAGAGGGGTCCAATGAGCAGTTCTTC	CATSDLAGEGSNEQFF
.	TRBV14	.	TRBJ1-2	TGTGCCAGCAGCCAAGATTTACAGTCTAACTATGGCTACACCTTC	CASSQDLQSNYGYTF
TRBD2	TRBV5-1	.	TRBJ2-1	TGCGCCAGCAGCTTGGGCACTAGCGGGAGTAGGGAGCAGTTCTTC	CASSLGTSGSREQFF
TRBD2	TRBV6-1	.	TRBJ2-1	TGTGCCAGCAGTGAAGCGGGGCCTCTTCTAGCGGGAGTTGGGTACAATGAGCAGTTCTTC	CASSEAGPLLAGVGYNEQFF
TRBD1	TRBV6-5	.	TRBJ1-6	TGTGCCAGTACCAGGGGGATGGGTAATTCACCCCTCCACTTT	CASTRGMGNSPLHF
TRBD1	TRBV29-1	.	TRBJ2-3	TGCAGCGTAGGACAGGGGGACGCAGATACGCAGTATTTT	CSVGQGDADTQYF